This TCR beta chain was captured in a study of T cell repertoires in cytomegalovirus infection. At the level of the study: Signatures in public TCR beta sequences pointed to both CMV infection and matching HLA type. Findings and limits, study-wide: Individuals carrying CMV plus the relevant HLA were identified by cumulative frequency of public TCR beta families. What dominated the ex vivo response were HLA-C-restricted CMV-specific TCR beta clonotypes.

TCRdb processed the reads anew with MiXCR; each CDR3 protein has one entry. The sample has more than 150,000 distinct CDR3 sequences, approximately 30% seen once. The junction had 9 bases not matched to a gene; V was cut back by 5 bases and J by 3 bases. The CDR3 loop spans 16 amino acids. Germline values: CDR1 SGHAT, CDR2 FQNNGV. This clonotype showed up just a few times. Antigen unknown. Sequencing was performed on PBMCs. The J gene is TRBJ2-1, the V gene TRBV11-2, with 8 bases matching TRBD1. The clonotype was recovered from a human donor in good health (CMV status not recorded). Some clones in this sample may be carry-over from other donors' samples. This chain's CDR3 is CASSKRLDRDYNEQFF. The CDR3 DNA follows: TGTGCCAGCAGCAAAAGGCTGGACAGGGACTACAATGAGCAGTTCTTC.